The 6 T cell receptor beta chains reported below all come from one sample, sequenced in a study of T cells after yellow fever vaccination. TCRdb reprocessed the 5' RACE reads with MiXCR, giving one entry per CDR3 protein. The sample lists approximately 260,000 distinct CDR3 sequences; around 5.2% were seen once. The sequencing used CD4+ T cells sorted from PBMCs, collected on the day of the yellow fever booster vaccination. The receptors shown here come from a man aged 18 to 35 who received the YFV17D yellow fever vaccine.

The chain combines TRBV20-1 with TRBJ1-6; TRBD1 matches at 9 bases. The CDR3 extends over 17 amino acids. V lost 3 bases to trimming and J lost 7 bases; unmatched junction nucleotides: 13. The V gene's germline CDR1 is DFQATT and CDR2 SNEGSKA (reference sequence). CDR3 bases: TGCAGTGCTAGGTCTTGGGACAGGGTGGGTAGCAATTCACCCCTCCACTTT. Residues: CSARSWDRVGSNSPLHF.

This clonotype was picked up many times. This rearrangement joins TRBV19 to TRBJ2-4; no reliable D call. The CDR3 extends over 11 amino acids. The germline V gene has CDR1 LNHDA and CDR2 SQIVND (reference sequence). V was trimmed by 5 bases and J by 11 bases, leaving 10 bases between them. CDR3 nucleotides: TGTGCCAGTAGTGCCCAGGAATTTCAGTACTTC. This translates into CASSAQEFQYF.

Ten or more counts support this clonotype. The chain carries TRBV5-1 and TRBJ2-5; D is possibly TRBD1 or TRBD2 (5 bases each). Germline V lookup: CDR1 SGHRS, CDR2 YFSETQ. This CDR3 has 15 residues. Trimming cost V 0 bases and J 6 bases, with 15 bases left between them. The CDR3 sequence is CASSLDGTDPKTQYF. The CDR3 nucleotides are TGCGCCAGCAGCTTGGATGGGACCGACCCTAAGACCCAGTACTTC.

This chain connects TRBV5-1 to TRBJ1-1, with D possibly TRBD1 on 6 matching bases. Trimming took off 7 bases at V and 8 bases at J, with 12 bases between the two ends. The V gene's germline CDR1 is SGHRS and CDR2 YFSETQ. The CDR3 consists of 11 residues. This CDR3 reads CASSIGTEAFF. CDR3 coding DNA: TGCGCCAGCTCGATCGGGACAGAAGCTTTCTTT.

A few counts support this clonotype. The chain couples TRBV10-3 to TRBJ1-2; D possibly corresponds to TRBD1 (6 bases). CDR1 and CDR2 (germline): ENHRY, SYGVKD. The CDR3 length is 18 residues. V was cut by 4 bases and J by 0 bases, with 21 bases left in between. CDR3 protein: CAISGITGNPGTNYGYTF. CDR3 in DNA: TGTGCCATCAGTGGGATAACAGGGAACCCGGGGACTAACTATGGCTACACCTTC.

This chain connects TRBV9 to TRBJ2-1; D gene ambiguous. Trimming removed 3 bases from V and 0 bases from J, with 10 bases in between. There are 15 residues in the CDR3. In germline, CDR1 is SGDLS, CDR2 YYNGEE. This CDR3 reads CASSAALGSYNEQFF. The CDR3 DNA reads TGTGCCAGCAGCGCCGCCCTTGGCTCCTACAATGAGCAGTTCTTC.